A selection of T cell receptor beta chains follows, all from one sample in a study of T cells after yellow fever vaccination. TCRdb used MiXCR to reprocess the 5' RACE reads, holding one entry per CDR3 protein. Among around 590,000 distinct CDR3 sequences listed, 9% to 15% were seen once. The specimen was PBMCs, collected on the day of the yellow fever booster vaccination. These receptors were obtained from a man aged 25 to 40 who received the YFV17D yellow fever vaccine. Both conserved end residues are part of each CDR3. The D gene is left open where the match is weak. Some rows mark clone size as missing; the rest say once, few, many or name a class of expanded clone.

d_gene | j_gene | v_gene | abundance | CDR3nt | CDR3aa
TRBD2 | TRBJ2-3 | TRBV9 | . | TGTGCCAGCAGCGCCCGGGACTACACAGATACGCAGTATTTT | CASSARDYTDTQYF
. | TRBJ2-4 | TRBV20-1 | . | TGCAGTGCTAGCGCGACAGCGCTAGCCAAAAACATTCAGTACTTC | CSASATALAKNIQYF
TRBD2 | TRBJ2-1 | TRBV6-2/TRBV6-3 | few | TGTGCCAGCAGTTACTCGTGGAGGGCAGCTAGCGGGAGTGAGCAGTTCTTC | CASSYSWRAASGSEQFF
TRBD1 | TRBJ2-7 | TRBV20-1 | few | TGCAGTGCTAGAGACCCCTCGACAGGGGGTACTTACGAGCAGTACTTC | CSARDPSTGGTYEQYF
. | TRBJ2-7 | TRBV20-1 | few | TGCAGTGCTAATGGAGGAGCCTACGAGCAGTACTTC | CSANGGAYEQYF
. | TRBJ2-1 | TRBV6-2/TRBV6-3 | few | TGTGCCAGCAGTTACAATAACAATGAGCAGTTCTTC | CASSYNNNEQFF
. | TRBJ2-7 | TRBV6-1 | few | TGTGCCACCCGTCGGGGGAGCCAGGTCCTCTACGAGCAGTACTTC | CATRRGSQVLYEQYF
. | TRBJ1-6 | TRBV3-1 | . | TGTGCCAGCAGCCAAGGGGGGAGAATTAATTCACCCCTCCACTTT | CASSQGGRINSPLHF
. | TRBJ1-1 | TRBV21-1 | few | TGTGCCAGCAGCAAAGCGCTAGAGGGAGCTTTCTTT | CASSKALEGAFF
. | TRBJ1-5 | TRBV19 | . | TGTGCCAGTAGTATTGAGAGGGGAGCGGGCAATCAGCCCCAGCATTTT | CASSIERGAGNQPQHF
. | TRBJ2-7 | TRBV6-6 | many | TGTGCCAGCAGCCATGACGGCACGACCTACGAGCAGTACTTC | CASSHDGTTYEQYF
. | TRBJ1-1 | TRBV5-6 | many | TGTGCCAGCAGCTTGTTACAGAACACTGAAGCTTTCTTT | CASSLLQNTEAFF
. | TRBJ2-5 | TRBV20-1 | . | TGCAGTGCGCCGACCGCCCCGAGCGAGACCCAGTACTTC | CSAPTAPSETQYF
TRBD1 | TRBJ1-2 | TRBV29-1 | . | TGCAGCGTTGTTGTCCCCGGGACAGGGGAGGGCTACACCTTC | CSVVVPGTGEGYTF
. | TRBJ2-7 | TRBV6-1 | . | TGTGCCAGCACCCAACCCACTCTAGCGACGGAGGTCCACGAGCAGTACTTC | CASTQPTLATEVHEQYF
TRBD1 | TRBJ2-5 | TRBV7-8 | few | TGTGCCAGCAGCTTAGGACAGGGTAACGGAGAGACCCAGTACTTC | CASSLGQGNGETQYF
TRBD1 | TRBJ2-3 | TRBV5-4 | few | TGTGCCAGCAGCGCGGGACAGGGGCCCACAGATACGCAGTATTTT | CASSAGQGPTDTQYF
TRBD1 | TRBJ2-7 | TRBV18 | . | TGTGCCAGCTCACCACGGACAGGGAACTTCGGTGAGCAGTACTTC | CASSPRTGNFGEQYF
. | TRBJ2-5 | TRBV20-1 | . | TGCAGTGCTAGAGAGGGAGTTAGGAGCTTCGGAGAGACCCAGTACTTC | CSAREGVRSFGETQYF
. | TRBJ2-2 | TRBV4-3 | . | TGCGCCAGCAGCCGCCGGTCAGAGTCTACACTCACCGGGGAGCTGTTTTTT | CASSRRSESTLTGELFF
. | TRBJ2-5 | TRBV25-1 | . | TGTGCCAGCAGTGATCGTAAGCGTATACAAGAGACCCAGTACTTC | CASSDRKRIQETQYF
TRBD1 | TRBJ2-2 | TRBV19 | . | TGTGCCAGTGGCCCCGGGACAGGGGGCATTAAAAACACCGGGGAGCTGTTTTTT | CASGPGTGGIKNTGELFF
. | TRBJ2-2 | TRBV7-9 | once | TGTGCCAGCAGTCCTCCGACGGGCGGGAACACCGGGGAGCTGTTTTTT | CASSPPTGGNTGELFF
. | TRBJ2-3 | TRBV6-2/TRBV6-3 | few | TGTGCCAGCAGTTACGAAGACAATCCCCCCCCGATCACAGATACGCAGTATTTT | CASSYEDNPPPITDTQYF
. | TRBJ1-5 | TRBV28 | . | TGTGCCAGCAGTTTAGGGGTGAGACCAAATAGCAATCAGCCCCAGCATTTT | CASSLGVRPNSNQPQHF
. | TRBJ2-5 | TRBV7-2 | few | TGTGCCAGCAGCTTATCGGTCTGGGGAGAGACCCAGTACTTC | CASSLSVWGETQYF
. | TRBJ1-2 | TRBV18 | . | TGTGCCAGCTCACCAACGCTCGACAGCTATGGCTACACCTTC | CASSPTLDSYGYTF
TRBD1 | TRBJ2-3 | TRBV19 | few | TGTGCCAGCACCGGGACAGGGATCACAGATACGCAGTATTTT | CASTGTGITDTQYF
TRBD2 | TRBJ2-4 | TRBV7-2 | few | TGTGCCAGCAGCTTAGCGTCTAGCGGGTTTAACATTCAGTACTTC | CASSLASSGFNIQYF
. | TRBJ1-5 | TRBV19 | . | TGTGCCAGTAGTATTCTTTTTCGGGGTACTTCCAATCAGCCCCAGCATTTT | CASSILFRGTSNQPQHF
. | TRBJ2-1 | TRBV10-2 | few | TGCGCCAGCAGTGAGCGGACATACGGAGAGCAGTTCTTC | CASSERTYGEQFF